A few counts support the clone carrying this T cell receptor (beta chain). The entry originates in a study of breast tumors, draining lymph nodes, adjacent tissues. One entry per CDR3 protein results from TCRdb running MiXCR on the multiplex PCR reads. The repertoire holds some 140,000 distinct CDR3 sequences, with 21% as singletons. Breast cancer patients provided tissue from their axillary draining lymph nodes. From germline, CDR1 is MNHEY and CDR2 SVGEGT. The ends were cut back, 4 bases at V and 9 bases at J, with 7 bases in the middle. This CDR3 is 11 amino acids long. The TCR sequence derives from a female donor with breast cancer. Some clones in this sample may be carry-over from other donors' samples. The sample consisted of axillary lymph node tissue. This chain joins TRBV6-2 or TRBV6-3 and TRBJ2-1; D is undetermined. The CDR3 loop is CASSLRSEQFF. The CDR3 DNA reads as TGTGCCAGCAGTTTACGGAGTGAGCAGTTCTTC.